The 27 T cell receptor beta chains given below trace back to one sample, sequenced in a study of OX40 agonist ivuxolimab in advanced cancers. Sequenced by immunoSEQ multiplex PCR; TCRdb stores in-frame clones only, minus some. In the table there are roughly 63,000 clones, approximately 86% of which are singletons. Sequencing used CD4+ or CD8+ T cells sorted from blood, obtained in a trial of the OX40 agonist ivuxolimab. Receptors originate from an adult with an advanced solid tumor such as melanoma, head and neck, liver or kidney cancer.

The V gene is TRBV7-3, the J gene TRBJ2-2, with TRBD2 matching over 9 bases. Unmatched junction bases numbered 20, after V lost 5 bases and J lost 4 bases. Germline V CDR1 and CDR2: SGHTA, FQGTGA. The CDR3 contains 20 residues. CDR3 sequence: CASSPPRTSEYPLGTGELFF. CDR3 bases: TGTGCCAGCAGCCCACCCCGGACTAGCGAGTATCCTCTGGGCACCGGGGAGCTGTTTTTT.

This rearrangement joins TRBV7-9 to TRBJ2-6; D might be TRBD2 (6 bases). Germline-derived CDR1 and CDR2 are SEHNR and FQNEAQ (reference sequence). This CDR3 is 16 amino acids long. Trimming left V 5 bases short and J 3 bases short, with 14 bases between. DNA for the CDR3: TGTGCCAGCAGCCCGGCGGGGATTCGTGGGGCCAACGTCCTGACTTTC. Encoded protein: CASSPAGIRGANVLTF.

This chain joins TRBV28 and TRBJ2-7, with D perhaps matching TRBD1 or TRBD2 (7 bases each). Germline V gives CDR1 MDHEN, CDR2 SYDVKM. Deletions cut 6 bases from V and 2 bases from J, with 20 bases between. The CDR3 totals 16 residues. CDR3 DNA: TGTGCCAGCAGCCCTCAAGGGAGGGGGCGGGCCTACGAGCAGTACTTC. Translated, it gives CASSPQGRGRAYEQYF.

J is TRBJ1-4 and V is TRBV4-1; no clear D gene. V lost 0 bases, J lost 4 bases, and 9 bases lay in between. CDR1 and CDR2 from the germline V gene are MGHRA and YSYEKL. This CDR3 region has 15 residues. CDR3 DNA sequence: TGCGCCAGCAGCCAAGACCGGGCCCTTAATGAAAAACTGTTTTTT. Protein: CASSQDRALNEKLFF.

This clone was observed a handful of times. The chain uses TRBV28 and TRBJ2-3, with TRBD2 as a possible D gene (5 bases). V was shortened by 2 bases and J by 7 bases, with 13 bases between the two germline ends. CDR1 MDHEN and CDR2 SYDVKM come from the germline V gene. There are 14 residues in the CDR3. In DNA, the CDR3 is TGTGCCAGCAGTTTAAGCCCGGGAATGAATACGCAGTATTTT. Protein product: CASSLSPGMNTQYF.

V gene TRBV28 combines with J gene TRBJ1-1; D not certain. V was cut by 6 bases and J by 2 bases, with 7 bases left in between. There are 12 residues in the CDR3. The germline CDR1 and CDR2 sequences are MDHEN and SYDVKM. In DNA, the CDR3 is TGTGCCAGCAGCCTCCAAAACACTGAAGCTTTCTTT. This sequence encodes CASSLQNTEAFF.

This chain links TRBV6-6 with TRBJ1-6, with 7 bases lining up with TRBD1. J gave up 7 bases and V 10 bases, and 10 bases lay outside the gene matches. Germline V gene lookup returns CDR1 MNHNY and CDR2 SVGAGI (reference sequence). This CDR3 contains 14 residues. In DNA form, the CDR3 reads TGTGCCATCGCAACCGGGACAGCGAATTCACCCCTCCACTTT. Protein sequence: CAIATGTANSPLHF.

CDR3 nucleotides: TGTGCCAGCAGTTACTCCCCCGGCGAGCAGTACTTC. Residues: CASSYSPGEQYF. The J gene is TRBJ2-7, the V gene TRBV6-5; D gene ambiguous. The V end was cut by 0 bases, the J end by 6 bases, with 6 bases between. From germline, CDR1 is MNHEY and CDR2 SVGAGI. The CDR3 is 12 amino acids.

This clone was seen only a few times. V usage is TRBV14 and J usage is TRBJ1-6, with a tentative D call TRBD1 (5 bases). CDR3 size: 13 residues. Germline V gene lookup returns CDR1 SGHDN and CDR2 FVKESK. V was shortened by 8 bases and J by 7 bases, with 12 bases between the two germline ends. Written as DNA, the CDR3 is TGTGCCAGCGGGGGGGGACCCAATTCACCCCTCCACTTT. Translating it yields CASGGGPNSPLHF.

The rearrangement links TRBV28 to TRBJ1-1; the match to TRBD1 covers 8 bases. CDR3 size: 17 residues. The ends lost 5 bases at V and 3 bases at J; junction bases unmatched: 14. The germline CDR1 and CDR2 sequences are MDHEN and SYDVKM. CDR3 in DNA: TGTGCCAGCAGTCCCTGGGGGCAGGGGGCGCGGGACACTGAAGCTTTCTTT. It encodes CASSPWGQGARDTEAFF.

This chain joins TRBV7-8 and TRBJ2-3; weak D call: TRBD1 (5 bases). The V end was cut by 1 base, the J end by 6 bases, with 23 bases between. This CDR3 has 18 amino acids. In germline, CDR1 is SGHVS, CDR2 FQNEAQ. This CDR3 reads CASSLVRFFGSPGDTQYF. In DNA form, the CDR3 reads TGTGCCAGCAGCTTAGTACGGTTTTTCGGCAGCCCAGGGGATACGCAGTATTTT.

The V gene is TRBV15, the J gene TRBJ1-2; maybe TRBD1 (6 bases). Trimming took off 8 bases at V and 4 bases at J, with 14 bases between the two ends. CDR1 and CDR2 (germline): LNHNV, YYDKDF (reference sequence). This CDR3 is built from 13 residues. CDR3 residues: CATRLGGAYGYTF. As DNA, the CDR3 is TGTGCCACCCGGTTGGGGGGGGCCTATGGCTACACCTTC. The complete variable domain, with remaining parts taken from reference TRBV15 and TRBJ1-2, reads DAMVIQNPRYQVTQFGKPVTLSCSQTLNHNVMYWYQQKSSQAPKLLFHYYDKDFNNEADTPDNFQSRRPNTSFCFLDIRSPGLGDTAMYLCATRLGGAYGYTFGSGTRLTVV.

The chain uses TRBV27 and TRBJ1-6; 7 positions match TRBD1. The V segment lost 2 bases and the J segment 10 bases; nucleotides outside the gene matches: 5. The CDR3 loop spans 14 amino acids. CDR1 MNHEY and CDR2 SMNVEV come from the germline V gene (reference sequence). For the CDR3, the DNA is TGTGCCAGCAGTTTACGAGGGGGCGAGTCACCCCTCCACTTT. It translates to CASSLRGGESPLHF.

For the CDR3, the DNA is TGTGCCAGCAGTGAATCGGTCGACAGAGGGAGAGGCTACACCTTC. This gives the protein CASSESVDRGRGYTF. V gene TRBV25-1 combines with J gene TRBJ1-2; a weak D match, TRBD1 (5 bases). The CDR3 sequence is 15 residues long. Germline loops: CDR1 MGHDK, CDR2 SYGVNS. The V end lost 1 base, the J end lost 8 bases, and 17 bases lay between the germline ends.

CDR3 region: CAIIGTSGSWLQETQYF. The CDR3, as DNA: TGTGCCATCATTGGGACTAGCGGGAGCTGGCTGCAAGAGACCCAGTACTTC. The rearrangement joins TRBV10-3 to TRBJ2-5, with 14 bases fitting TRBD2. Germline V CDR1 and CDR2: ENHRY, SYGVKD. After removal of 7 bases from V and 2 bases from J, the junction contained 9 bases not matched to a gene. The CDR3 sequence is 17 residues long.

The gene calls are TRBV5-4 and TRBJ2-5, with TRBD1 as a possible D gene (6 bases). Germline V gene data show CDR1 as SGHNT and CDR2 as YYREEE (reference sequence). The CDR3 runs to 16 residues. The V end lost 4 bases, the J end lost 5 bases, and 21 bases lay between the germline ends. CDR3 protein: CASSVQATGTGETQYF. The CDR3 nucleotides read TGTGCCAGCAGCGTCCAAGCTACAGGGACGGGGGAGACCCAGTACTTC.

This chain's CDR3 is CASSLGQDGYTF. Here the CDR3 DNA reads TGCGCCAGCAGCCTCGGCCAAGATGGCTACACCTTC. The rearrangement uses TRBV5-1 and TRBJ1-2; no firm D call. The CDR3 runs to 12 residues. Trimming pared 4 bases from V and 6 bases from J, leaving 10 bases between. Germline values: CDR1 SGHRS, CDR2 YFSETQ.

This chain connects TRBV2 to TRBJ1-5, with D unclear. Germline CDR1 and CDR2: SNHLY and FYNNEI. The CDR3 has 14 amino acids. With 4 bases removed from V and 0 bases from J, the gap between germline ends came to 7 bases. The CDR3 loop reads CASSVLASNQPQHF. DNA of the CDR3: TGTGCCAGCAGTGTACTAGCTAGCAATCAGCCCCAGCATTTT.

The gene calls are TRBV5-1 and TRBJ2-7; 8 bases map to TRBD2. This CDR3 spans 13 amino acids. Germline CDR1 reads SGHRS; CDR2 reads YFSETQ. The J segment lost 6 bases and the V segment lost 2 bases, leaving 4 bases of the junction unmatched. The DNA for the CDR3 is TGCGCCAGCAGCTTACCGACTAGCGCCGAGCAGTACTTC. Translation: CASSLPTSAEQYF.

The rearrangement uses TRBV7-6 and TRBJ2-5; 9 bases line up with TRBD2. The CDR3 has 13 amino acids. V gave up 5 bases and J gave up 6 bases; unmatched junction bases: 4. Germline V gives CDR1 SGHVS, CDR2 FNYEAQ. The DNA for the CDR3 is TGTGCCAGCAGCCCCTCTAGCGGGAAGACCCAGTACTTC. It codes for CASSPSSGKTQYF.

The gene calls are TRBV25-1 and TRBJ1-1; D remains unclear. CDR1 and CDR2 (germline): MGHDK, SYGVNS. Trimming removed 7 bases at V and 4 bases at J, with 13 bases between. This CDR3 is 13 amino acids long. The CDR3 DNA reads as TGTGCCAGCACCTCGGGGTATGGCACTGAAGCTTTCTTT. Protein: CASTSGYGTEAFF.

The V call is TRBV7-2, the J call TRBJ1-2, with 8 bases identical to TRBD1. The CDR3 loop spans 13 amino acids. The V segment lost 4 bases and the J segment 8 bases; nucleotides outside the gene matches: 6. The V gene's germline CDR1 is SGHTA and CDR2 FQGNSA. CDR3 region: CASSSNRGEGYTF. DNA for the CDR3: TGTGCCAGCAGCTCAAACAGGGGGGAGGGCTACACCTTC.

This clone was detected once. CDR3 DNA sequence: TGCGCCAGCAGCTTACAGGGCCCTAGCACAGATACGCAGTATTTT. It translates to CASSLQGPSTDTQYF. V is TRBV5-1 and J is TRBJ2-3; possibly TRBD1 for D (6 bases). Germline V gene data show CDR1 as SGHRS and CDR2 as YFSETQ. The V and J ends lost 2 bases and 0 bases respectively, with 10 bases between them. There are 15 residues in the CDR3. Variable domain in full (rest from reference TRBV5-1 and TRBJ2-3): KAGVTQTPRYLIKTRGQQVTLSCSPISGHRSVSWYQQTPGQGLQFLFEYFSETQRNKGNFPGRFSGRQFSNSRSEMNVSTLELGDSALYLCASSLQGPSTDTQYFGPGTRLTVL.

V is TRBV5-1 and J is TRBJ1-2; no firm D call. The CDR3 spans 15 residues. Germline CDR1 and CDR2: SGHRS and YFSETQ. The ends were cut back, 0 bases at V and 4 bases at J, with 13 bases in the middle. The CDR3 DNA is TGCGCCAGCAGCTTGGCCGCGACCCCAACCTATGGCTACACCTTC. This sequence encodes CASSLAATPTYGYTF.

This chain uses TRBV2 with TRBJ1-6; TRBD1 is a possible D gene (6 bases). CDR3 size: 14 residues. Between the trimmed V and J ends, which lost 3 bases and 12 bases, there was a span of 15 bases. Germline CDR1 and CDR2: SNHLY and FYNNEI. The CDR3 sequence is CASSDPLRGRPLHF. Here the CDR3 DNA reads TGTGCCAGCAGTGACCCCCTCAGGGGCCGACCCCTCCACTTT.

V and J are TRBV10-3 and TRBJ2-7; 10 positions agree with TRBD1. With 4 bases clipped from V and 0 bases from J, the junction kept 6 bases outside the gene matches. This CDR3 has 16 amino acids. Germline lookup yields CDR1 ENHRY and CDR2 SYGVKD. In nucleotides, the CDR3 is TGTGCCATCAGTGCCACGGGACAGGGGTACTCCTACGAGCAGTACTTC. Translation: CAISATGQGYSYEQYF.

The chain links TRBV6-6 to TRBJ2-3; D remains ambiguous. The CDR3 covers 14 residues. V lost 5 bases and J 3 bases, leaving 12 bases between the germline ends. From germline, CDR1 is MNHNY and CDR2 SVGAGI (reference sequence). Here the CDR3 reads CASSPRSQTDTQYF. In DNA form, the CDR3 reads TGTGCCAGCAGTCCCCGAAGCCAAACAGATACGCAGTATTTT.